What follows are 29 T cell receptor beta chains derived from one specimen sequenced in a study of OX40 agonist ivuxolimab in advanced cancers. Using immunoSEQ multiplex PCR, the repertoire was profiled, and TCRdb retains in-frame clones only, with some absent. The sample holds some 43,000 clones, just under 95% seen once. This specimen consisted of CD4+ or CD8+ T cells sorted from blood, obtained in a trial of the OX40 agonist ivuxolimab. The source is an adult with an advanced solid tumor such as melanoma, head and neck, liver or kidney cancer.

The rearrangement joins TRBV10-2 to TRBJ1-4; 7 bases align to TRBD1. In germline, CDR1 is WSHSY, CDR2 SAAADI. The CDR3 contains 13 residues. The J segment lost 8 bases and the V segment lost 7 bases, leaving 7 bases of the junction unmatched. CDR3 coding DNA: TGCGCCAGCACGACAGGGAGAGGAGAAAAACTGTTTTTT. The encoded protein is CASTTGRGEKLFF.

V usage is TRBV7-9 and J usage is TRBJ1-1, with 11 bases identical to TRBD1. CDR3 size: 14 residues. With V trimmed by 6 bases and J by 1 base, 1 base remained unmatched. Germline V CDR1 and CDR2: SEHNR, FQNEAQ (reference sequence). The CDR3 loop is CASRGTGGNTEAFF. In DNA, the CDR3 is TGTGCCAGCAGGGGGACAGGGGGGAACACTGAAGCTTTCTTT. Drawing the rest from reference TRBV7-9 and TRBJ1-1, the complete variable domain is DTGVSQNPRHKITKRGQNVTFRCDPISEHNRLYWYRQTLGQGPEFLTYFQNEAQLEKSRLLSDRFSAERPKGSFSTLEIQRTEQGDSAMYLCASRGTGGNTEAFFGQGTRLTVV.

The rearrangement joins TRBV4-1 to TRBJ2-3; 13 nucleotides line up with TRBD2. V trimming: 3 bases; J trimming: 4 bases; junction bases outside the gene matches: 7. CDR3 length: 17 residues. Germline V gene sequence: CDR1 MGHRA, CDR2 YSYEKL. The CDR3 nucleotides read TGCGCCAGCAGCCACCCTAGGACTAGCGGGAGTGCAGATACGCAGTATTTT. The encoded protein is CASSHPRTSGSADTQYF.

The chain employs TRBV2 and TRBJ2-7; D is unclear. The CDR3 consists of 14 residues. Trimming left V 3 bases short and J 5 bases short, with 14 bases between. Germline V gene sequence: CDR1 SNHLY, CDR2 FYNNEI. The CDR3 here is CASSDQLDVHEQYF. The DNA for the CDR3 is TGTGCCAGCAGTGATCAGTTAGACGTCCACGAGCAGTACTTC. The variable domain in full, with the rest retrieved from reference TRBV2 and TRBJ2-7, is EPEVTQTPSHQVTQMGQEVILRCVPISNHLYFYWYRQILGQKVEFLVSFYNNEISEKSEIFDDQFSVERPDGSNFTLKIRSTKLEDSAMYFCASSDQLDVHEQYFGPGTRLTVT.

The chain recombines TRBV6-5 with TRBJ2-3; a possible D gene is TRBD2 (5 bases). The CDR3 has 15 residues. The V gene lost 0 bases and the J gene lost 3 bases, with 10 bases spanning the gap. Germline V CDR1 and CDR2: MNHEY, SVGAGI. The CDR3 coding sequence is TGTGCCAGCAGTTACTCGATAGCGAAGACAGATACGCAGTATTTT. It is translated as CASSYSIAKTDTQYF.

This chain connects TRBV7-9 to TRBJ2-2; a possible D gene is TRBD2 (6 bases). Per germline, CDR1 SEHNR and CDR2 FQNEAQ (reference sequence). The CDR3 sequence is 15 residues long. Trimming cost V 3 bases and J 0 bases, with 8 bases left between them. This chain's CDR3 is CASSLTRANTGELFF. CDR3 DNA: TGTGCCAGCAGCTTGACTAGGGCGAACACCGGGGAGCTGTTTTTT.

The chain joins TRBV5-1 to TRBJ2-7; D perhaps matches TRBD2 (5 bases). Germline V gene lookup returns CDR1 SGHRS and CDR2 YFSETQ. The CDR3 runs to 13 residues. Trimming left V 2 bases short and J 5 bases short, with 11 bases between. In nucleotides, the CDR3 is TGCGCCAGCAGCTTTGAATCCGGGAACGAGCAGTACTTC. Its translation is CASSFESGNEQYF.

The rearrangement uses TRBV27 and TRBJ2-2; either TRBD1 or TRBD2 may supply D (5 bases each). Germline V gene data show CDR1 as MNHEY and CDR2 as SMNVEV (reference sequence). The CDR3 sequence is 12 residues long. The germline V and J ends were trimmed by 8 bases and 2 bases, with 6 bases remaining between them. CDR3 coding DNA: TGTGCCAGCGGGACCAACACCGGGGAGCTGTTTTTT. Residues: CASGTNTGELFF.

The genes are TRBV30 and TRBJ1-5; D remains unclear. Deletions cut 2 bases from V and 4 bases from J, with 9 bases between. Germline V gene sequence: CDR1 GTSNPN, CDR2 SVGIG (reference sequence). The CDR3 has 13 amino acids. In DNA form, the CDR3 reads TGTGCCTGGAGTCTTCTAGGGAATCAGCCCCAGCATTTT. Encoded protein: CAWSLLGNQPQHF.

This chain connects TRBV11-2 to TRBJ1-4; D remains unclear. The CDR3 loop spans 18 amino acids. The V gene's germline CDR1 is SGHAT and CDR2 FQNNGV. The V end was cut by 4 bases, the J end by 0 bases, with 18 bases between. CDR3 amino acids: CASSSSYYAGTTNEKLFF. The CDR3 DNA follows: TGTGCCAGCAGCTCCTCTTATTATGCCGGCACAACTAATGAAAAACTGTTTTTT.

The chain joins TRBV11-3 to TRBJ1-1; no definite D call. Germline CDR1 is SGHNT and CDR2 is YENEEA. V dropped 0 bases and J dropped 3 bases, with 14 bases sitting between them. The CDR3 consists of 16 residues. The CDR3 loop is CASSLDLGVVDTEAFF. In DNA form, the CDR3 reads TGTGCCAGCAGCTTAGATCTTGGGGTAGTTGACACTGAAGCTTTCTTT.

V usage is TRBV14 and J usage is TRBJ2-1, with 7 positions matching TRBD1. This CDR3 contains 17 residues. V shed 4 bases, J shed 3 bases, and the junction held 12 bases outside the gene matches. The germline V gene has CDR1 SGHDN and CDR2 FVKESK. The CDR3 sequence is CASSLRTGIVDYNEQFF. In DNA, the CDR3 is TGTGCCAGCAGCCTAAGGACAGGAATTGTGGACTACAATGAGCAGTTCTTC.

This chain joins TRBV2 and TRBJ2-3, with TRBD1 identical over 7 bases. After removal of 5 bases from V and 0 bases from J, the junction contained 2 bases not matched to a gene. This CDR3 has 14 residues. The germline gives CDR1 SNHLY, CDR2 FYNNEI. CDR3 residues: CASSWTGSTDTQYF. The CDR3 DNA reads TGTGCCAGCAGTTGGACAGGTAGCACAGATACGCAGTATTTT.

The chain is built from TRBV9 and TRBJ2-7, with 11 bases that match TRBD2. With 3 bases clipped from V and 6 bases from J, the junction kept 8 bases outside the gene matches. Germline V gene data show CDR1 as SGDLS and CDR2 as YYNGEE. The CDR3 length is 15 residues. CDR3 loop: CASSGELAGESEQYF. The CDR3 bases are TGTGCCAGCAGCGGCGAACTAGCGGGAGAGAGCGAGCAGTACTTC.

The chain uses TRBV7-9 and TRBJ1-1; TRBD1 is a possible D gene (5 bases). The CDR3 spans 14 residues. V was pared by 2 bases and J by 7 bases, with 14 bases between. The germline V gene has CDR1 SEHNR and CDR2 FQNEAQ (reference sequence). The CDR3 reads CASSLPRDRDEAFF. The CDR3 DNA follows: TGTGCCAGCAGCTTACCACGAGACAGAGATGAAGCTTTCTTT.

The chain recombines TRBV11-2 with TRBJ1-6; D gene ambiguous. Trimming pared 3 bases from V and 5 bases from J, leaving 8 bases between. The CDR3 runs 14 residues. CDR1 SGHAT and CDR2 FQNNGV come from the germline V gene. The CDR3 loop reads CASSFGLDNSPLHF. CDR3 nucleotides: TGTGCCAGCAGCTTCGGACTAGATAATTCACCCCTCCACTTT.

This clone was seen only once. This rearrangement joins TRBV12-1 to TRBJ2-5. TRBV12-1 is marked as a pseudogene. This CDR3 has 16 residues. The DNA for the CDR3 is TGTGCCAGCAGCTGTTACGGCGCGTCCACTTGGGAGACCCAGTACTTC. It specifies CASSCYGASTWETQYF.

The chain recombines TRBV19 with TRBJ2-3; 7 nucleotides align to TRBD1. Per the germline V gene, CDR1 is LNHDA and CDR2 is SQIVND (reference sequence). There are 15 residues in the CDR3. Trimming took 7 bases from V and 5 from J; bases not matched to a gene: 12. CDR3: CASTPKGARLDTQYF. The CDR3 nucleotides are TGTGCCAGTACCCCCAAGGGGGCGCGATTAGATACGCAGTATTTT.

The chain employs TRBV5-4 and TRBJ2-1, with D hard to call. CDR1 is SGHNT, CDR2 YYREEE, per germline (reference sequence). The CDR3 has 12 residues. Trimming took off 2 bases at V and 6 bases at J, with 6 bases between the two ends. The CDR3 loop reads CASSLSGNEQFF. CDR3 bases: TGTGCCAGCAGCTTAAGTGGCAATGAGCAGTTCTTC.

This clone has only one observation. This rearrangement joins TRBV25-1 to TRBJ2-7, with 7 bases lining up with TRBD1. This CDR3 is 14 amino acids long. V was clipped by 8 bases and J by 4 bases; unmatched bases: 11. In germline, CDR1 is MGHDK, CDR2 SYGVNS. CDR3: CASQDVGTEYEQYF. In nucleotides, the CDR3 is TGTGCCAGCCAAGACGTGGGGACAGAATACGAGCAGTACTTC.

The chain is built from TRBV9 and TRBJ2-7; possibly TRBD1 for D (5 bases). The V end was cut by 0 bases, the J end by 0 bases, with 10 bases between. The V gene's germline CDR1 is SGDLS and CDR2 YYNGEE. The CDR3 spans 15 residues. This CDR3 reads CASSVEGHSSYEQYF. For the CDR3, the DNA is TGTGCCAGCAGCGTAGAAGGACACAGCTCCTACGAGCAGTACTTC.

J is TRBJ1-2 and V is TRBV4-3; D is unresolved. Germline V gives CDR1 LGHNA, CDR2 YSLEER. V was cut by 4 bases and J by 5 bases, with 29 bases left in between. The CDR3 is 19 amino acids. The CDR3 protein is CASSPLPVLELGRVYGYTF. The CDR3 nucleotides read TGCGCCAGCAGCCCCCTCCCGGTATTGGAATTGGGAAGAGTTTATGGCTACACCTTC.

V gene TRBV9 combines with J gene TRBJ1-2; D unresolved. The CDR3 consists of 15 residues. Germline CDR1 SGDLS, CDR2 YYNGEE. Trimming shortened V by 2 bases and J by 2 bases, and 13 bases separated the two germline ends. CDR3 residues: CASSVGRPANYGYTF. In DNA form, the CDR3 reads TGTGCCAGCAGCGTGGGGAGACCGGCAAACTATGGCTACACCTTC.

The J gene is TRBJ2-7, the V gene TRBV14; 12 nucleotides line up with TRBD2. The germline V gene has CDR1 SGHDN and CDR2 FVKESK. V trimming: 4 bases; J trimming: 4 bases; junction bases outside the gene matches: 2. The CDR3 extends over 14 amino acids. The CDR3: CASSLGTSGYEQYF. Here the CDR3 DNA reads TGTGCCAGCAGCCTTGGGACTAGCGGGTACGAGCAGTACTTC.

This clone was seen a single time. This chain links TRBV7-3 with TRBJ2-2; no definite D call. V lost 5 bases and J lost 6, with 7 bases in between. The germline V gene has CDR1 SGHTA and CDR2 FQGTGA. This CDR3 is 12 amino acids long. The CDR3 protein is CASSPNSGELFF. The CDR3 DNA sequence: TGTGCCAGCAGCCCTAATTCCGGGGAGCTGTTTTTT.

This clone came up once. The CDR3 sequence is CASSLAPGGSYEQYF. CDR3 DNA sequence: TGTGCCAGCAGCTTAGCCCCAGGGGGTTCCTACGAGCAGTACTTC. The chain has TRBV5-4 and TRBJ2-7; 7 positions match TRBD1. With V trimmed by 2 bases and J by 1 base, 6 bases remained unmatched. The CDR3 length is 15 residues. Germline V gene data show CDR1 as SGHNT and CDR2 as YYREEE (reference sequence).

This chain uses TRBV28 with TRBJ2-7, with D maybe TRBD2 (5 bases). Germline-derived CDR1 and CDR2 are MDHEN and SYDVKM. V lost 3 bases and J lost 5, with 11 bases in between. The CDR3 spans 13 residues. In nucleotides, the CDR3 is TGTGCCAGCAGTTTTGAGGGTAGCGACGAGCAGTACTTC. Protein: CASSFEGSDEQYF.

V usage is TRBV7-8 and J usage is TRBJ2-7, with D maybe TRBD1 (6 bases). V was cut by 5 bases and J by 2 bases, with 22 bases left in between. Per germline, CDR1 SGHVS and CDR2 FQNEAQ. The CDR3 length is 17 residues. The CDR3 region is CASSHRVGSTDTYEQYF. The CDR3 coding sequence is TGTGCCAGCAGCCACAGGGTAGGTTCGACAGATACCTACGAGCAGTACTTC.

The chain is built from TRBV28 and TRBJ1-2; D may be TRBD1 (6 bases). V lost 5 bases and J lost 8, with 15 bases in between. CDR1 MDHEN and CDR2 SYDVKM come from the germline V gene. The CDR3 consists of 13 residues. As DNA, the CDR3 is TGTGCCAGCAGTCTCATACAGGGTGTCGGCTACACCTTC. Translating it yields CASSLIQGVGYTF.